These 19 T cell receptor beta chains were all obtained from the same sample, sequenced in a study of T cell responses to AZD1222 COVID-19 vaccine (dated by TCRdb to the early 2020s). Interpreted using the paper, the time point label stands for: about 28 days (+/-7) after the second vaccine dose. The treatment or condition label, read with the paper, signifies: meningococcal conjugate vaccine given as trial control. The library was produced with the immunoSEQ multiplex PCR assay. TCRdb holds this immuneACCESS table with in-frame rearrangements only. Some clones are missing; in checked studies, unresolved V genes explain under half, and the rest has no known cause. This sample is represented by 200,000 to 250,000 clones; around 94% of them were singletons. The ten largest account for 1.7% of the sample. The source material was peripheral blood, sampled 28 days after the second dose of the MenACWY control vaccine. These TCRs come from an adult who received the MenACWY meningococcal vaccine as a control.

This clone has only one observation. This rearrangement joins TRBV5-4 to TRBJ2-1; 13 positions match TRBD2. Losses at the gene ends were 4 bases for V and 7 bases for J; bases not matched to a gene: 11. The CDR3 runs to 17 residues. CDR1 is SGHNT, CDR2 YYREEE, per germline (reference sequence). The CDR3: CASSITRLAGGWNEQFF. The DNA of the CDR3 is TGTGCCAGCAGCATTACCCGACTAGCGGGGGGATGGAATGAGCAGTTCTTC.

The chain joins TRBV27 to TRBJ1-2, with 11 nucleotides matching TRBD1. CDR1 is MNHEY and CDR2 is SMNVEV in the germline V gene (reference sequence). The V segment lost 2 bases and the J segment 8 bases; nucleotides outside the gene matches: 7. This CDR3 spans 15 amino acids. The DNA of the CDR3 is TGTGCCAGCAGTTTAAGCGGACAGGGGGCTCGCGGCTACACCTTC. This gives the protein CASSLSGQGARGYTF.

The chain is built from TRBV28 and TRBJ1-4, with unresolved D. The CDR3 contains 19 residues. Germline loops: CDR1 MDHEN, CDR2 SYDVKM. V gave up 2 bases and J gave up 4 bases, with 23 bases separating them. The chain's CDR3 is CASSLTGTDTRSGNEKLFF. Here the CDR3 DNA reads TGTGCCAGCAGTTTAACCGGAACAGACACCCGGAGTGGTAATGAAAAACTGTTTTTT.

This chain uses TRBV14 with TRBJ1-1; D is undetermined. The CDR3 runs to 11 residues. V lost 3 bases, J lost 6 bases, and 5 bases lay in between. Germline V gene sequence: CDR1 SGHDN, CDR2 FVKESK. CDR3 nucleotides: TGTGCCAGCAGCCACGGGTCTGAAGCTTTCTTT. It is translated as CASSHGSEAFF. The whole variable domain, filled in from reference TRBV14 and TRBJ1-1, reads EAGVTQFPSHSVIEKGQTVTLRCDPISGHDNLYWYRRVMGKEIKFLLHFVKESKQDESGMPNNRFLAERTGGTYSTLKVQPAELEDSGVYFCASSHGSEAFFGQGTRLTVV.

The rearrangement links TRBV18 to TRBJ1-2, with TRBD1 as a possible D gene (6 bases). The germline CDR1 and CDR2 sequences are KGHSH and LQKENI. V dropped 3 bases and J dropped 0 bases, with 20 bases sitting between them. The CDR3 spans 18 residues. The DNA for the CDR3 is TGTGCCAGCTCACCGACAGGAACGCGTGGGTCAGCTAACTATGGCTACACCTTC. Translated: CASSPTGTRGSANYGYTF.

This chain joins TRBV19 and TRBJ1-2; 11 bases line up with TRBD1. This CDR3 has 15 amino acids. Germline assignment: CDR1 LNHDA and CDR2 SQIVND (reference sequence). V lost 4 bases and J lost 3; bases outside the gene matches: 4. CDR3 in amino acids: CASSTWTGGHYGYTF. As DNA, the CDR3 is TGTGCCAGTAGTACCTGGACAGGGGGCCACTATGGCTACACCTTC.

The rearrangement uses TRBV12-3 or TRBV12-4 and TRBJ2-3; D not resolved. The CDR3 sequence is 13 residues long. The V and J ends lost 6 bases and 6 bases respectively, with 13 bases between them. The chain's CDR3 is CASSQDRRDTQYF. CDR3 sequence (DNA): TGTGCCAGCAGCCAGGACCGACGGGATACGCAGTATTTT.

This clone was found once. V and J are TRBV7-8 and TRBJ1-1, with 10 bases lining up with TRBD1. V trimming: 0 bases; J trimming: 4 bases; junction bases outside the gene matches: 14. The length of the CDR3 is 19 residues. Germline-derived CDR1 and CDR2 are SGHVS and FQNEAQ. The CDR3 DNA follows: TGTGCCAGCAGCTTAGCGCATCGATGGGCGACAGGGGGCGTCACTGAAGCTTTCTTT. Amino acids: CASSLAHRWATGGVTEAFF.

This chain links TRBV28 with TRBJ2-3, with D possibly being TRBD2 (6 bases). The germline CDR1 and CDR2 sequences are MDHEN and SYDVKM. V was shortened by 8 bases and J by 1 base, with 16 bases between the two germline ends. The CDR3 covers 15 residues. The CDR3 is CASPPRDLRTDTQYF. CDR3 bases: TGTGCCAGCCCCCCCCGGGACTTGCGCACAGATACGCAGTATTTT.

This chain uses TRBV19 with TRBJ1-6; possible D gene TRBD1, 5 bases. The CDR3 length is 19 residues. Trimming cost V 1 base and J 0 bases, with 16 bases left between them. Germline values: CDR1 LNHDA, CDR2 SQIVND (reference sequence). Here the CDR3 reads CASSIGLPPGSSYNSPLHF. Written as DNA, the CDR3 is TGTGCCAGTAGTATAGGCCTCCCGCCAGGGAGCTCCTATAATTCACCCCTCCACTTT. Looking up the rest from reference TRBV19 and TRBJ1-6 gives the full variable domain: DGGITQSPKYLFRKEGQNVTLSCEQNLNHDAMYWYRQDPGQGLRLIYYSQIVNDFQKGDIAEGYSVSREKKESFPLTVTSAQKNPTAFYLCASSIGLPPGSSYNSPLHFGNGTRLTVT.

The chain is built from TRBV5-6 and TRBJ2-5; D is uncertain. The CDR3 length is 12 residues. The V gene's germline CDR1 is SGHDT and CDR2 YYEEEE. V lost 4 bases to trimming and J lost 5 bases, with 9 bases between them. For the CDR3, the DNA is TGTGCCAGCAGCAACCTGATTGAGACCCAGTACTTC. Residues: CASSNLIETQYF.

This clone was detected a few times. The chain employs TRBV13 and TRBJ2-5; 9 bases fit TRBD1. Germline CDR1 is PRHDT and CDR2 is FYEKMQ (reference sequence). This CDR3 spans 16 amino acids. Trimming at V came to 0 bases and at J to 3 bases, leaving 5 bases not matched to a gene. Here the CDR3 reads CASSLGDRGLEETQYF. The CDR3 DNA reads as TGTGCCAGCAGCTTAGGGGACAGGGGATTGGAAGAGACCCAGTACTTC.

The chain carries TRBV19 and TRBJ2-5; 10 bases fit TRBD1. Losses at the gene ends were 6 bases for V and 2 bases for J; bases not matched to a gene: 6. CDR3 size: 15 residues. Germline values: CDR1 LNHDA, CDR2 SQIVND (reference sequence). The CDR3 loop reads CASSSPGQGQETQYF. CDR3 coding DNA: TGTGCCAGTAGCTCTCCGGGACAGGGGCAAGAGACCCAGTACTTC.

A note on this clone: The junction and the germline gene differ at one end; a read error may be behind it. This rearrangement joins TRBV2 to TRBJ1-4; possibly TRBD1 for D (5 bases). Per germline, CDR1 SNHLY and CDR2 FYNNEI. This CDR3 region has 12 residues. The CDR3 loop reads CASSEAGGVNLF. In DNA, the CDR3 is TGTGCCAGCAGTGAAGCGGGAGGGGTGAACCTTTTT. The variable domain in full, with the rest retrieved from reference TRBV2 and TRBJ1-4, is EPEVTQTPSHQVTQMGQEVILRCVPISNHLYFYWYRQILGQKVEFLVSFYNNEISEKSEIFDDQFSVERPDGSNFTLKIRSTKLEDSAMYFCASSEAGGVNLFGSGTQLSVL.

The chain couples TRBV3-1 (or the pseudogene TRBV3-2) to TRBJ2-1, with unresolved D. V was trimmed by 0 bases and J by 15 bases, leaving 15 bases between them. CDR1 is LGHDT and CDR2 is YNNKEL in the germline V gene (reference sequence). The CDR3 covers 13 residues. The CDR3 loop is CASSQDTPAPPFF. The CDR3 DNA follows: TGTGCCAGCAGCCAAGATACCCCCGCCCCACCGTTCTTC.

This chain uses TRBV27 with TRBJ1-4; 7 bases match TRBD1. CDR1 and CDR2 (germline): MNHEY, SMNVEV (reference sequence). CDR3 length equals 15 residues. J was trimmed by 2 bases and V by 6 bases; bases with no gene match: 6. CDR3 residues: CASRQGIGTNEKLFF. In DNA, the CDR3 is TGTGCCAGCAGACAGGGGATCGGCACTAATGAAAAACTGTTTTTT. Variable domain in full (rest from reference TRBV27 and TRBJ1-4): EAQVTQNPRYLITVTGKKLTVTCSQNMNHEYMSWYRQDPGLGLRQIYYSMNVEVTDKGDVPEGYKVSRKEKRNFPLILESPSPNQTSLYFCASRQGIGTNEKLFFGSGTQLSVL.

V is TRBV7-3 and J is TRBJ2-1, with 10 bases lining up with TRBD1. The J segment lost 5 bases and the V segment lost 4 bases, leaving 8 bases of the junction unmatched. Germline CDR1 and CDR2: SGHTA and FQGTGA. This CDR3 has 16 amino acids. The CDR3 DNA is TGTGCCAGCAGCTCGACAGGGGGCGCGGTAAACAATGAGCAGTTCTTC. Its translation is CASSSTGGAVNNEQFF.

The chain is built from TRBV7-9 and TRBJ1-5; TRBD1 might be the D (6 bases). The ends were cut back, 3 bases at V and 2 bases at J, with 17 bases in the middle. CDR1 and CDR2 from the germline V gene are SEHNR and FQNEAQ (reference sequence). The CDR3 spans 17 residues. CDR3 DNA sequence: TGTGCCAGCAGCTTCGCTACAGGGACGGGGGGCAATCAGCCCCAGCATTTT. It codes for CASSFATGTGGNQPQHF.

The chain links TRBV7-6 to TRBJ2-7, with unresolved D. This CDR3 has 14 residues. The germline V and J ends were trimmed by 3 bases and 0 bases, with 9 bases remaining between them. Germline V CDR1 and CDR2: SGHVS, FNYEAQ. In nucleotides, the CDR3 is TGTGCCAGCAGCTTTTCTAGATCCTCCTACGAGCAGTACTTC. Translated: CASSFSRSSYEQYF.